This T cell receptor beta chain was found in a study of Graves' ophthalmopathy and Graves' hyperthyroidism. This clonotype was detected only a few times. Its antigen is undetermined. General study results and limits: Forecasting of ophthalmopathy progression by the model achieved less than 71% sensitivity and 72% to 75% specificity.

Certain patients, namely those with other autoimmune diseases, uncontrolled infections, pregnancy or lactation, were excluded. Amplification of the TCR beta CDR3 regions used RNA transcripts (as template). Second-round multiplex PCR came after first-round RT-PCR with HTBI primers. MiXCR, run by TCRdb on the multiplex PCR reads, gives a single entry per CDR3 protein. The sample has about 600,000 distinct CDR3 sequences; less than 45% are singletons. The TCR comes from an adult man with Graves' hyperthyroidism. The specimen sequenced was peripheral blood or thyroid tissue (not recorded which).

This CDR3 is CSARDFSGSTGETQYF. For the CDR3, the DNA is TGCAGTGCTAGAGATTTTAGCGGGAGCACCGGGGAGACCCAGTACTTC. The rearrangement joins TRBV20-1 to TRBJ2-5; 9 bases fit TRBD2. The junction had 10 bases not matched to a gene; V was cut back by 0 bases and J by 5 bases. The CDR3 has 16 residues. Germline assignment: CDR1 DFQATT and CDR2 SNEGSKA (reference sequence).